The 26 T cell receptor beta chains below all came from one sample that was sequenced in a study of blood T cell repertoires in COVID-19 (dated by TCRdb to about 2020). The library was generated by the immunoSEQ multiplex PCR assay. TCRdb retrieved this table from immuneACCESS and kept in-frame rearrangements only. Not all clones are present; in checked studies, unresolved V genes account for under half, and no reason is known for the remainder. The sample yields 250,000 to 300,000 clones; over 80% were counted once. Roughly 10% of the sample rests with the top ten. The sequencing sample was made of peripheral blood. All receptors come from a woman aged 70-85 years with COVID-19, enrolled during active disease.

This sequence joins TRBV4-1 and TRBJ2-7; TRBD2 matches 13 bases. V shed 1 base and J 0 bases; nucleotides not matched to a gene: 3. Per the germline V gene, CDR1 is MGHRA and CDR2 is YSYEKL. The CDR3 has 17 amino acids. CDR3 sequence: CASSQGTSGGSSYEQYF. CDR3 bases: TGCGCCAGCAGCCAAGGGACTAGCGGGGGCAGCTCCTACGAGCAGTACTTC.

The chain has TRBV30 and TRBJ2-7; possibly TRBD2 for D (5 bases). The CDR3 covers 14 residues. Germline loops: CDR1 GTSNPN, CDR2 SVGIG (reference sequence). Trimming shortened V by 4 bases and J by 0 bases, and 13 bases separated the two germline ends. CDR3: CAWTYSGLSYEQYF. CDR3 DNA sequence: TGTGCCTGGACCTACAGTGGACTCTCCTACGAGCAGTACTTC.

This chain uses TRBV7-9 with TRBJ2-3; D unclear. The V gene's germline CDR1 is SEHNR and CDR2 FQNEAQ (reference sequence). Deletions cut 5 bases from V and 1 base from J, with 10 bases between. The CDR3 has 14 amino acids. This CDR3 reads CASSPWLGTDTQYF. The CDR3 DNA reads as TGTGCCAGCAGCCCTTGGCTCGGCACAGATACGCAGTATTTT. Full variable domain (rest looked up from reference TRBV7-9 and TRBJ2-3): DTGVSQNPRHKITKRGQNVTFRCDPISEHNRLYWYRQTLGQGPEFLTYFQNEAQLEKSRLLSDRFSAERPKGSFSTLEIQRTEQGDSAMYLCASSPWLGTDTQYFGPGTRLTVL.

This chain uses TRBV3-1 (or the pseudogene TRBV3-2) with TRBJ2-7, with D tentatively TRBD2 (6 bases). Germline V gives CDR1 LGHDT, CDR2 YNNKEL (reference sequence). This CDR3 spans 12 amino acids. The V end was cut by 3 bases, the J end by 6 bases, with 9 bases between. CDR3 in DNA: TGTGCCAGCAGCCACGGCGGGGTCGAGCAGTACTTC. It translates to CASSHGGVEQYF.

The chain combines TRBV5-6 with TRBJ2-7, with 7 positions matching TRBD1. Germline V gives CDR1 SGHDT, CDR2 YYEEEE. This CDR3 comprises 14 residues. The trim removed 7 bases at V and 0 bases at J, leaving 7 bases unmatched. The CDR3 is CASERAGGSYEQYF. Written as DNA, the CDR3 is TGTGCCAGCGAACGGGCAGGGGGCTCCTACGAGCAGTACTTC.

The chain couples TRBV27 to TRBJ2-5; D perhaps matches TRBD2 (6 bases). CDR3 length: 14 residues. The V end was cut by 8 bases, the J end by 2 bases, with 15 bases between. Germline V gene data show CDR1 as MNHEY and CDR2 as SMNVEV (reference sequence). The CDR3 reads CASGIADIQETQYF. The CDR3 DNA sequence: TGTGCCAGCGGAATAGCGGATATACAAGAGACCCAGTACTTC.

The count of this clone is one. This chain uses TRBV3-1 (or the pseudogene TRBV3-2) with TRBJ1-5; D not resolved. CDR1 is LGHDT and CDR2 is YNNKEL in the germline V gene (reference sequence). The CDR3 covers 15 residues. With 0 bases removed from V and 7 bases from J, the gap between germline ends came to 13 bases. CDR3 sequence reads: CASSQDLTAPQPQHF. DNA of the CDR3: TGTGCCAGCAGCCAAGACCTCACAGCCCCGCAGCCCCAGCATTTT.

This chain connects TRBV7-6 to TRBJ2-5, with 11 bases lining up with TRBD1. Germline CDR1 is SGHVS and CDR2 is FNYEAQ. The CDR3 is 17 amino acids. The J segment lost 4 bases and the V segment lost 2 bases, leaving 9 bases of the junction unmatched. The CDR3 DNA reads TGTGCCAGCAGCTTAAGACCCCCGGGACAGGGGGTAGAGACCCAGTACTTC. It encodes CASSLRPPGQGVETQYF.

The J gene is TRBJ1-1, the V gene TRBV11-2, with D uncertain. Trimming stripped 5 bases from V and 3 bases from J, with 16 bases between. The CDR3 length is 15 residues. Per the germline V gene, CDR1 is SGHAT and CDR2 is FQNNGV. CDR3 in DNA: TGTGCCAGCAGCAGCCCCCGTGGCGGGTACACTGAAGCTTTCTTT. Encoded protein: CASSSPRGGYTEAFF.

This clone was recorded only once. This chain connects TRBV27 to TRBJ2-2; 7 positions match TRBD1. Germline lookup yields CDR1 MNHEY and CDR2 SMNVEV (reference sequence). This CDR3 comprises 12 residues. V lost 6 bases, J lost 6 bases, and 1 base stayed unmatched. CDR3 residues: CASRGTAGELFF. The DNA for the CDR3 is TGTGCCAGCAGGGGGACAGCCGGGGAGCTGTTTTTT.

This chain joins TRBV5-1 and TRBJ1-2; D remains ambiguous. From germline, CDR1 is SGHRS and CDR2 YFSETQ. V was clipped by 3 bases and J by 4 bases, with 10 bases between them. The CDR3 totals 13 residues. The CDR3 loop reads CASSSVVSYGYTF. In nucleotides, the CDR3 is TGCGCCAGCAGCTCGGTTGTCTCCTATGGCTACACCTTC. The full variable domain, with the rest looked up from reference TRBV5-1 and TRBJ1-2, is KAGVTQTPRYLIKTRGQQVTLSCSPISGHRSVSWYQQTPGQGLQFLFEYFSETQRNKGNFPGRFSGRQFSNSRSEMNVSTLELGDSALYLCASSSVVSYGYTFGSGTRLTVV.

The chain employs TRBV20-1 and TRBJ1-1, with D unresolved. Trimming took 7 bases from V and 6 from J, leaving 9 bases between them. The CDR3 consists of 10 residues. Germline loops: CDR1 DFQATT, CDR2 SNEGSKA (reference sequence). For the CDR3, the DNA is TGCAGTGACACAAGCGCTGAAGCTTTCTTT. Amino acid sequence: CSDTSAEAFF.

V usage is TRBV6-6 and J usage is TRBJ2-5; TRBD1 agrees at 8 bases. The V gene end was trimmed by 8 bases and the J gene end by 4 bases; junction bases not matched to a gene: 9. The CDR3 is 14 amino acids. CDR1 is MNHNY, CDR2 SVGAGI, per germline (reference sequence). This CDR3 reads CASGESGQGETQYF. For the CDR3, the DNA is TGTGCCAGCGGAGAGAGCGGACAGGGAGAGACCCAGTACTTC.

The gene calls are TRBV14 and TRBJ2-5, with a weak D call TRBD1 (6 bases). Trimming took off 5 bases at V and 1 base at J, with 14 bases between the two ends. The germline V gene has CDR1 SGHDN and CDR2 FVKESK. The CDR3 covers 15 residues. CDR3 DNA sequence: TGTGCCAGCAGCGCACACAGGGACGTCCAAGAGACCCAGTACTTC. Translated, it gives CASSAHRDVQETQYF. The full variable domain, completed using reference TRBV14 and TRBJ2-5, is EAGVTQFPSHSVIEKGQTVTLRCDPISGHDNLYWYRRVMGKEIKFLLHFVKESKQDESGMPNNRFLAERTGGTYSTLKVQPAELEDSGVYFCASSAHRDVQETQYFGPGTRLLVL.

This chain uses TRBV7-2 with TRBJ2-7; tentative D call: TRBD2 (6 bases). The CDR3 covers 15 residues. CDR1 is SGHTA and CDR2 is FQGNSA in the germline V gene. V was cut by 5 bases and J by 3 bases, with 17 bases left in between. CDR3 nucleotide sequence: TGTGCCAGCAGCCCTTGGGGGGAGGCAGGCTACGAGCAGTACTTC. Its protein product is CASSPWGEAGYEQYF. The full variable domain, with the rest looked up from reference TRBV7-2 and TRBJ2-7, is GAGVSQSPSNKVTEKGKDVELRCDPISGHTALYWYRQSLGQGLEFLIYFQGNSAPDKSGLPSDRFSAERTGGSVSTLTIQRTQQEDSAVYLCASSPWGEAGYEQYFGPGTRLTVT.

J is TRBJ2-1 and V is TRBV6-5, with D perhaps TRBD1 (7 bases). V lost 9 bases and J 4 bases, leaving 13 bases between the germline ends. Germline V gene lookup returns CDR1 MNHEY and CDR2 SVGAGI. The CDR3 extends over 13 amino acids. CDR3 nucleotides: TGTGCCAGTCTTGCGGGACAGTACAATGAGCAGTTCTTC. Translating it yields CASLAGQYNEQFF.

This clone was seen more than once but under ten times. The chain employs TRBV18 and TRBJ1-3; D is unresolved. The germline gives CDR1 KGHSH, CDR2 LQKENI. CDR3 length: 15 amino acids. Trimming stripped 3 bases from V and 2 bases from J, with 11 bases between. The CDR3 here is CASSPGSTPGNTIYF. The CDR3 coding sequence is TGTGCCAGCTCACCGGGCAGCACACCTGGAAACACCATATATTTT.

In this sample, this clone turned up a few times. V gene TRBV5-1 combines with J gene TRBJ2-3, with TRBD2 matching 12 bases. CDR3 length equals 14 residues. The germline V gene has CDR1 SGHRS and CDR2 YFSETQ. Here the CDR3 reads CATRTSGTGDTQYF. The CDR3 region has the DNA TGCGCGACCCGGACTAGCGGGACAGGTGATACGCAGTATTTT.

The chain employs TRBV6-5 and TRBJ2-3; 9 bases are a match to TRBD1. Trimming took 5 bases from V and 4 from J; bases not matched to a gene: 4. The CDR3 sequence is 14 residues long. The V gene's germline CDR1 is MNHEY and CDR2 SVGAGI. CDR3 in amino acids: CASSLTGGADTQYF. DNA of the CDR3: TGTGCCAGCAGTCTCACAGGGGGCGCAGATACGCAGTATTTT.

The CDR3 protein is CASSQLEDPTGQPQHF. The DNA of the CDR3 is TGTGCCAGCAGCCAACTTGAGGACCCCACGGGACAGCCCCAGCATTTT. V gene TRBV28 combines with J gene TRBJ1-5; D is ambiguous. The V gene lost 6 bases and the J gene lost 7 bases, with 22 bases spanning the gap. There are 16 residues in the CDR3. Germline V lookup: CDR1 MDHEN, CDR2 SYDVKM.

With regard to this clone: A junction end diverges from the germline sequence, so it may reflect a read error. The J gene is TRBJ2-3, the V gene TRBV7-7, with TRBD2 identical over 7 bases. The CDR3 contains 15 residues. Per germline, CDR1 SSHAT and CDR2 FNYEAQ (reference sequence). The CDR3 loop reads CASSQTSEVTDTQYF. CDR3 nucleotides: TGTGCTAGCAGCCAAACTAGCGAAGTAACAGATACGCAGTATTTT.

In its sample, this clone was seen once. The chain combines TRBV4-2 with TRBJ2-1; 8 nucleotides align to TRBD1. V was pared by 4 bases and J by 2 bases, with 10 bases of the junction left unmatched. The CDR3 length is 17 residues. Looked up from germline, CDR1 is LGHNA and CDR2 is YNFKEQ. CDR3 amino acids: CASSPDSTGEAYNEQFF. CDR3 sequence (DNA): TGTGCCAGCAGCCCGGACTCGACAGGGGAAGCCTACAATGAGCAGTTCTTC.

The chain links TRBV14 to TRBJ1-6, with D unresolved. V gave up 1 base and J gave up 10 bases, with 14 bases separating them. CDR3 length: 15 residues. Germline CDR1 SGHDN, CDR2 FVKESK. The CDR3 spells CASSQVGQWESPLHF. CDR3 coding DNA: TGTGCCAGCAGCCAAGTTGGGCAGTGGGAGTCACCCCTCCACTTT. Supplemented by reference TRBV14 and TRBJ1-6, the full variable domain reads EAGVTQFPSHSVIEKGQTVTLRCDPISGHDNLYWYRRVMGKEIKFLLHFVKESKQDESGMPNNRFLAERTGGTYSTLKVQPAELEDSGVYFCASSQVGQWESPLHFGNGTRLTVT.

The chain employs TRBV27 and TRBJ2-7; D may be TRBD1 (6 bases). The CDR3 has 17 amino acids. Germline V gives CDR1 MNHEY, CDR2 SMNVEV (reference sequence). Trimming removed 5 bases from V and 0 bases from J, with 20 bases in between. The CDR3 nucleotides are TGTGCCAGCAGTAGGAAGCTACTCCGGGACAACTCCTACGAGCAGTACTTC. It specifies CASSRKLLRDNSYEQYF.

This chain links TRBV27 with TRBJ2-2; unclear D gene. The ends were cut back, 2 bases at V and 4 bases at J, with 17 bases in the middle. The CDR3 runs to 17 residues. Per the germline V gene, CDR1 is MNHEY and CDR2 is SMNVEV (reference sequence). The CDR3 DNA follows: TGTGCCAGCAGTTTAGTTGGTGGCTCTCTAGGCACCGGGGAGCTGTTTTTT. Translated: CASSLVGGSLGTGELFF.

The rearrangement joins TRBV29-1 to TRBJ2-5, with TRBD2 as a possible D gene (5 bases). V was clipped by 5 bases and J by 5 bases, with 12 bases between them. The CDR3 runs 12 residues. Germline assignment: CDR1 SQVTM and CDR2 ANQGSEA. CDR3 sequence (DNA): TGCAGCGTTTCCGGGGTTGGGGAGACCCAGTACTTC. Translation: CSVSGVGETQYF.